The present entry profiles one T cell receptor (beta chain) with its context. The sample originates from a study of shared T cell receptors in the human thymus. The CDR3 extends over 15 amino acids. V was pared by 0 bases and J by 4 bases, with 7 bases between. Germline V lookup: CDR1 MNHEY, CDR2 SVGAGI. TCRdb keeps only in-frame clones here, not all; method: immunoSEQ multiplex PCR. This repertoire shows some 400,000 clones, more than 85% found once; its top ten account for about 0.02%. The chain links TRBV6-5 to TRBJ1-6, with D perhaps matching TRBD1 (5 bases). This receptor was taken from a human donor. The sequenced sample consisted of thymocytes. CDR3 bases: TGTGCCAGCAGTTACTCTGGGGGTTATAATTCACCCCTCCACTTT. Its translation: CASSYSGGYNSPLHF.